One and the same sample provided the 10 T cell receptor beta chains below, sequenced in a study of blood T cell repertoires in COVID-19. Method: immunoSEQ multiplex PCR; TCRdb's copy keeps in-frame clones and lacks some. The sample holds around 170,000 clones; around 86% are singletons and the top ten take around 8.6%. The sequencing input was peripheral blood. These receptors all come from a man in his fifties with active or convalescent COVID-19.

The rearrangement joins TRBV6-5 to TRBJ1-2; perhaps TRBD1 as D (6 bases). V was pared by 7 bases and J by 0 bases, with 15 bases between. In germline, CDR1 is MNHEY, CDR2 SVGAGI. CDR3 length: 15 residues. The CDR3 DNA follows: TGTGCCAGCATCCTAACAGGGAAAACTAACTATGGCTACACCTTC. Translating it yields CASILTGKTNYGYTF.

Worth noting for this clone: Other DNA sequences of this sample code for an identical CDR3. J is TRBJ1-1 and V is TRBV11-2, with D possibly TRBD1 on 5 matching bases. The CDR3 is 13 amino acids. Trimming took 3 bases from V and 0 from J, leaving 5 bases between them. From germline, CDR1 is SGHAT and CDR2 FQNNGV. In DNA form, the CDR3 reads TGTGCCAGCAGCTTGACAGTGAACACTGAAGCTTTCTTT. Translating gives CASSLTVNTEAFF.

The chain has TRBV30 and TRBJ2-1, with 8 bases aligning to TRBD1. V shed 3 bases, J shed 8 bases, and the junction held 9 bases outside the gene matches. The CDR3 runs to 14 residues. Germline assignment: CDR1 GTSNPN and CDR2 SVGIG (reference sequence). The CDR3 sequence is CAWSKGQVGDEQFF. The CDR3 DNA is TGTGCCTGGAGCAAGGGACAGGTGGGGGATGAGCAGTTCTTC.

This chain uses TRBV18 with TRBJ1-4; 7 bases fit TRBD1. Per the germline V gene, CDR1 is KGHSH and CDR2 is LQKENI. The trim removed 3 bases at V and 0 bases at J, leaving 4 bases unmatched. The CDR3 runs to 16 residues. CDR3 loop: CASSPNRGATNEKLFF. The CDR3 region has the DNA TGTGCCAGCTCACCGAACAGGGGTGCAACTAATGAAAAACTGTTTTTT. The variable domain in full, completed from reference TRBV18 and TRBJ1-4, reads NAGVMQNPRHLVRRRGQEARLRCSPMKGHSHVYWYRQLPEEGLKFMVYLQKENIIDESGMPKERFSAEFPKEGPSILRIQQVVRGDSAAYFCASSPNRGATNEKLFFGSGTQLSVL.

V is TRBV6-5 and J is TRBJ1-1, with unresolved D. Germline V gene sequence: CDR1 MNHEY, CDR2 SVGAGI. This CDR3 comprises 11 residues. V lost 11 bases and J lost 1, with 8 bases in between. In nucleotides, the CDR3 is TGTGCCGTTCACAGGAACACTGAAGCTTTCTTT. This encodes CAVHRNTEAFF.

This clone was seen once. This chain joins TRBV6-5 and TRBJ1-3; D unresolved. This CDR3 is built from 12 residues. Trimming stripped 6 bases from V and 9 bases from J, with 12 bases between. Germline CDR1 and CDR2: MNHEY and SVGAGI. CDR3 sequence (DNA): TGTGCCAGCAGCTCAACGGGTGGCACCATATATTTT. Residues: CASSSTGGTIYF.

This clone has just one count. This sequence joins TRBV7-6 and TRBJ1-1, with D maybe TRBD1 (6 bases). Deletions cut 3 bases from V and 4 bases from J, with 12 bases between. The CDR3 has 14 amino acids. CDR1 is SGHVS and CDR2 is FNYEAQ in the germline V gene. The DNA of the CDR3 is TGTGCCAGCAGCTTCCATGACAGGACCACTGAAGCTTTCTTT. Translation: CASSFHDRTTEAFF. The variable domain in full, completed from reference TRBV7-6 and TRBJ1-1, reads GAGVSQSPRYKVTKRGQDVALRCDPISGHVSLYWYRQALGQGPEFLTYFNYEAQQDKSGLPNDRFSAERPEGSISTLTIQRTEQRDSAMYRCASSFHDRTTEAFFGQGTRLTVV.

V usage is TRBV6-2 or TRBV6-3 and J usage is TRBJ2-1; D is possibly TRBD2 (6 bases). Trimming pared 4 bases from V and 0 bases from J, leaving 13 bases between. CDR1 is MNHEY, CDR2 SVGEGT, per germline. There are 16 residues in the CDR3. The CDR3 nucleotides are TGTGCCAGCAGTTCCCCACACGGGGGCTCCTACAATGAGCAGTTCTTC. Residues: CASSSPHGGSYNEQFF.

This clone was observed a handful of times. This chain's CDR3 is CASSYNSGKYGYTF. CDR3 DNA sequence: TGTGCCAGCAGTTATAACTCAGGGAAGTATGGCTACACCTTC. This chain joins TRBV6-5 and TRBJ1-2; D is possibly TRBD1 (5 bases). Trimming removed 3 bases from V and 5 bases from J, with 13 bases in between. The V gene's germline CDR1 is MNHEY and CDR2 SVGAGI. The CDR3 runs to 14 residues.

This chain uses TRBV3-1 (or the pseudogene TRBV3-2) with TRBJ2-2; TRBD1 matches at 7 bases. Germline CDR1 and CDR2: LGHDT and YNNKEL (reference sequence). The CDR3 contains 15 residues. The J segment lost 4 bases and the V segment lost 3 bases, leaving 5 bases of the junction unmatched. Written as DNA, the CDR3 is TGTGCCAGCAGCCAGACGACAGGGAGCACCGGGGAGCTGTTTTTT. Translating gives CASSQTTGSTGELFF.